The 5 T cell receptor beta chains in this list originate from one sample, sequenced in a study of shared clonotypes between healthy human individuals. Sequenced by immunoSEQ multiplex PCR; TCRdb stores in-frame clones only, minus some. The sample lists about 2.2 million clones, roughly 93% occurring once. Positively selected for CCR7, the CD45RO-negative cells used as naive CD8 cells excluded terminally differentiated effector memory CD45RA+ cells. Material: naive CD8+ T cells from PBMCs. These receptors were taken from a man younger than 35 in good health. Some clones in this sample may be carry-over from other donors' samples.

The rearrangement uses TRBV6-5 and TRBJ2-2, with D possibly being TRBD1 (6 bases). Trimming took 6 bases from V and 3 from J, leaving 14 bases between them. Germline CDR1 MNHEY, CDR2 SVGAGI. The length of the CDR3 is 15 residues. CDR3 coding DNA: TGTGCCAGCAGGCTCTACAGGGAAGACACCGGGGAGCTGTTTTTT. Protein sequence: CASRLYREDTGELFF.

The CDR3 region has the DNA TGTGCCAGCAGTGCACCTCGGGAGTACCAAGAGACCCAGTACTTC. Translation gives CASSAPREYQETQYF. The genes are TRBV28 and TRBJ2-5; possible D gene TRBD2, 6 bases. The CDR3 has 15 amino acids. Germline values: CDR1 MDHEN, CDR2 SYDVKM. V was cut by 5 bases and J by 0 bases, with 13 bases left in between.

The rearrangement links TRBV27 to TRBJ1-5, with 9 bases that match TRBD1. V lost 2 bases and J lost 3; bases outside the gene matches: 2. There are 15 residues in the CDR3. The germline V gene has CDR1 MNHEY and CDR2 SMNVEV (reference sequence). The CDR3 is CASSLGTGYNQPQHF. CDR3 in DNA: TGTGCCAGCAGTTTAGGGACAGGGTACAATCAGCCCCAGCATTTT.

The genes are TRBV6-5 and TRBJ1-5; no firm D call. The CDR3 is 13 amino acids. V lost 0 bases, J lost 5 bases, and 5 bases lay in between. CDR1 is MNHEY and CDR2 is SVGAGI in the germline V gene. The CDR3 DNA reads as TGTGCCAGCAGTTACTCACCCTATCAGCCCCAGCATTTT. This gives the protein CASSYSPYQPQHF.

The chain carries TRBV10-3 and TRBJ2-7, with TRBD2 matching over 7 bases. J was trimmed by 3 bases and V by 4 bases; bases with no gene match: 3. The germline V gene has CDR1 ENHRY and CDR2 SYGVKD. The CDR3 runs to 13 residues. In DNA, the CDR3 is TGTGCCATCAGTGGACTAGCCCTCTACGAGCAGTACTTC. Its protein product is CAISGLALYEQYF.